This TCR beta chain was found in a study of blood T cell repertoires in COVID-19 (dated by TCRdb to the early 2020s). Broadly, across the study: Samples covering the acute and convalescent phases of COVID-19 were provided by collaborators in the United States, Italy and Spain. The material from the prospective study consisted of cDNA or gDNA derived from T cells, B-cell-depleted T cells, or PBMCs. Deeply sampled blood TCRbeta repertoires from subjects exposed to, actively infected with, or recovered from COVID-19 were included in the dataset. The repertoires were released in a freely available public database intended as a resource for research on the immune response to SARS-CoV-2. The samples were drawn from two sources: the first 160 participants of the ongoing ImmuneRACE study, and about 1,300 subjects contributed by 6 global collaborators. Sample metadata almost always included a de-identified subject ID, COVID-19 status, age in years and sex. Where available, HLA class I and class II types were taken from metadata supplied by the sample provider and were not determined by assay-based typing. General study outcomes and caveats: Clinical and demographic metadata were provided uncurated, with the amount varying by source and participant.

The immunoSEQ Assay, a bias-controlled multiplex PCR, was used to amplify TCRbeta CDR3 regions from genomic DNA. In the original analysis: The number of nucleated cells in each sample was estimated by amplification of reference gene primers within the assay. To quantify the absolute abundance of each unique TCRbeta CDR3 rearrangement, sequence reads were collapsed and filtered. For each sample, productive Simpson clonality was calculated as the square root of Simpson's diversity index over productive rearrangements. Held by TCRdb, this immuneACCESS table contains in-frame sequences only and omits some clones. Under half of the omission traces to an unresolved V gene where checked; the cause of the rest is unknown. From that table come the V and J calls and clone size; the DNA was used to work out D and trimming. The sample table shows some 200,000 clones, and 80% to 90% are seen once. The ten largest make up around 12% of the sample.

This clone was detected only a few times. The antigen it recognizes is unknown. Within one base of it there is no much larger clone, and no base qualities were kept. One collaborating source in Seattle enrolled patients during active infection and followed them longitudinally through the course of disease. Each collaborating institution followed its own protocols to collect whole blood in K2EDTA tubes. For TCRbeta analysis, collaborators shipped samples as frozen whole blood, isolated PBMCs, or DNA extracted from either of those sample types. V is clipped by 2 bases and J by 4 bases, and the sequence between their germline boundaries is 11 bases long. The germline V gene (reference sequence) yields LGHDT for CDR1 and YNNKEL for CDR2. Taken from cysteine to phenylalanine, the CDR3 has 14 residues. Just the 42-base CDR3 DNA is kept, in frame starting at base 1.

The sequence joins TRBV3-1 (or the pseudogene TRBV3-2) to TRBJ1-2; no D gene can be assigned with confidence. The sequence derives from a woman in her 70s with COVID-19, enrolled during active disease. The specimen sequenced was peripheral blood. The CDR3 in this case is CASSQYGDGYGYTF. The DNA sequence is TGTGCCAGCAGCCAATACGGGGATGGCTATGGCTACACCTTC.